The next 31 T cell receptor beta chains were all read from a single sample in a study of tumor T cells in aggressive B-cell lymphoma. Clones were read by immunoSEQ multiplex PCR, and TCRdb kept only the in-frame ones, dropping some. Counted here are about 5,600 clones, about 68% occurring once; the ten biggest clones make up approximately 7.4%. The sequencing sample was made of tumor tissue. These receptors were obtained from an adult with diffuse large B cell lymphoma.

V gene TRBV2 combines with J gene TRBJ2-7; TRBD1 is a possible D gene (5 bases). Per the germline V gene, CDR1 is SNHLY and CDR2 is FYNNEI. Trimming pared 7 bases from V and 3 bases from J, leaving 16 bases between. This CDR3 has 14 amino acids. Written as DNA, the CDR3 is TGTGCCAGCACTTTATACGCGCAGGGCTACGAGCAGTACTTC. It translates to CASTLYAQGYEQYF. The full variable domain, completed using reference TRBV2 and TRBJ2-7, is EPEVTQTPSHQVTQMGQEVILRCVPISNHLYFYWYRQILGQKVEFLVSFYNNEISEKSEIFDDQFSVERPDGSNFTLKIRSTKLEDSAMYFCASTLYAQGYEQYFGPGTRLTVT.

V gene TRBV28 combines with J gene TRBJ2-3; a weak D match, TRBD1 (7 bases). Germline V CDR1 and CDR2: MDHEN, SYDVKM. V was shortened by 7 bases and J by 0 bases, with 8 bases between the two germline ends. This CDR3 contains 13 residues. Here the CDR3 reads CASTGGSTDTQYF. The CDR3 DNA reads TGTGCCAGCACAGGGGGGAGCACAGATACGCAGTATTTT.

V usage is TRBV7-3 and J usage is TRBJ2-1, with 8 bases identical to TRBD2. The CDR3 is 15 amino acids. J gave up 8 bases and V 2 bases, and 8 bases lay outside the gene matches. Germline values: CDR1 SGHTA, CDR2 FQGTGA. The CDR3 sequence is CASSLAGGRFDEQFF. The CDR3 nucleotides read TGTGCCAGCAGCTTAGCGGGAGGAAGGTTCGATGAGCAGTTCTTC. The full variable domain, its missing parts supplied by reference TRBV7-3 and TRBJ2-1, is GAGVSQTPSNKVTEKGKYVELRCDPISGHTALYWYRQSLGQGPEFLIYFQGTGAADDSGLPNDRFFAVRPEGSVSTLKIQRTERGDSAVYLCASSLAGGRFDEQFFGPGTRLTVL.

The chain couples TRBV4-2 to TRBJ2-7, with a tentative D call TRBD1 (6 bases). V shed 0 bases and J shed 0 bases, with 18 bases lying between them. There are 18 residues in the CDR3. Looked up from germline, CDR1 is LGHNA and CDR2 is YNFKEQ. CDR3 sequence (DNA): TGTGCCAGCAGCCAAGATCGAAACAGGGTAAGGATCTCCTACGAGCAGTACTTC. Its protein product is CASSQDRNRVRISYEQYF.

This clone appeared once. The CDR3 loop is CASSPREEQYF. CDR3 nucleotide sequence: TGTGCCAGCAGTCCCCGAGAGGAGCAGTACTTC. The chain has TRBV28 and TRBJ2-7; D is ambiguous. This CDR3 has 11 residues. Germline V lookup: CDR1 MDHEN, CDR2 SYDVKM. The V end lost 5 bases, the J end lost 7 bases, and 9 bases lay between the germline ends.

V is TRBV7-2 and J is TRBJ2-2; 12 nucleotides match TRBD2. The length of the CDR3 is 15 residues. Germline V gives CDR1 SGHTA, CDR2 FQGNSA. The trim removed 4 bases at V and 5 bases at J, leaving 2 bases unmatched. This chain's CDR3 is CASSSLAGGTGELFF. The DNA of the CDR3 is TGTGCCAGCAGCTCTCTAGCGGGAGGGACCGGGGAGCTGTTTTTT. The full variable domain, its missing parts supplied by reference TRBV7-2 and TRBJ2-2, is GAGVSQSPSNKVTEKGKDVELRCDPISGHTALYWYRQSLGQGLEFLIYFQGNSAPDKSGLPSDRFSAERTGGSVSTLTIQRTQQEDSAVYLCASSSLAGGTGELFFGEGSRLTVL.

There are a few counts of this clone. This rearrangement joins TRBV6-5 to TRBJ1-2, with D tentatively TRBD1 (6 bases). CDR3 size: 15 residues. Deletions cut 4 bases from V and 3 bases from J, with 15 bases between. Germline V gene data show CDR1 as MNHEY and CDR2 as SVGAGI. CDR3 in amino acids: CASSSSGARYYGYTF. As DNA, the CDR3 is TGTGCCAGCAGTTCCTCAGGGGCCCGATACTATGGCTACACCTTC.

This clone was seen more than once but under ten times. V usage is TRBV29-1 and J usage is TRBJ1-1; D ambiguous. Germline CDR1 is SQVTM and CDR2 is ANQGSEA. V dropped 2 bases and J dropped 4 bases, with 8 bases sitting between them. The CDR3 runs 12 residues. This chain's CDR3 is CSVEQSSTEAFF. In DNA, the CDR3 is TGCAGCGTTGAACAGTCAAGCACTGAAGCTTTCTTT.

The rearrangement uses TRBV7-8 and TRBJ2-1, with 14 bases matching TRBD2. The CDR3 has 16 residues. Germline trimming cut 5 bases from V and 6 bases from J; bases unmatched to any gene: 6. CDR1 is SGHVS, CDR2 FQNEAQ, per germline. For the CDR3, the DNA is TGTGCCAGCAGCCGACTAGCGGGAGGGCCTAGCAATGAGCAGTTCTTC. Translating gives CASSRLAGGPSNEQFF.

V usage is TRBV5-5 and J usage is TRBJ1-2, with D possibly matching TRBD1 (5 bases). V lost 4 bases and J 8 bases, leaving 24 bases between the germline ends. The CDR3 is 16 amino acids. CDR1 SGHKS and CDR2 YYEKEE come from the germline V gene (reference sequence). CDR3 amino acids: CASSHGRLDIGGGYTF. For the CDR3, the DNA is TGTGCCAGCAGCCACGGGAGGTTGGACATTGGAGGCGGCTACACCTTC.

Concerning this clone: Compared with germline, one end of the junction differs, possibly owing to a read error. The gene calls are TRBV4-2 and TRBJ2-2, with 8 bases lining up with TRBD1. The CDR3 has 15 residues. The germline CDR1 and CDR2 sequences are LGHNA and YNFKEQ. Here the CDR3 reads CASSHPDRANGELLF. The CDR3 DNA reads as TGTGCCAGCAGCCATCCGGACAGGGCGAACGGGGAGCTGCTTTTT.

The genes are TRBV30 and TRBJ1-4; TRBD1 matches at 7 bases. V was pared by 5 bases and J by 4 bases, with 4 bases of the junction left unmatched. The CDR3 spans 13 residues. The V gene's germline CDR1 is GTSNPN and CDR2 SVGIG (reference sequence). This chain's CDR3 is CAWAQGLNEKLFF. The CDR3 DNA reads TGTGCCTGGGCACAGGGGCTTAATGAAAAACTGTTTTTT.

This clone turned up a few times. CDR3 in DNA: TGTGCCAGCAGGGGGGACAGTTACACCGGGGAGCTGTTTTTT. Protein: CASRGDSYTGELFF. V gene TRBV28 combines with J gene TRBJ2-2, with 7 nucleotides matching TRBD1. The germline CDR1 and CDR2 sequences are MDHEN and SYDVKM. The V gene end was trimmed by 6 bases and the J gene end by 3 bases; junction bases not matched to a gene: 4. The CDR3 runs 14 residues.

The chain links TRBV5-6 to TRBJ1-2, with 7 bases fitting TRBD1. Trimming at V came to 2 bases and at J to 14 bases, leaving 9 bases not matched to a gene. Germline V gives CDR1 SGHDT, CDR2 YYEEEE. This CDR3 contains 12 residues. CDR3 DNA sequence: TGTGCCAGCAGCTTAGGGCAGGGGGTGTGGACCTTC. Translation: CASSLGQGVWTF.

The chain carries TRBV4-1 and TRBJ2-7, with D maybe TRBD2 (5 bases). Germline V gene sequence: CDR1 MGHRA, CDR2 YSYEKL. This CDR3 has 14 residues. The V gene lost 1 base and the J gene lost 5 bases, with 12 bases spanning the gap. DNA for the CDR3: TGCGCCAGCAGCCAAGGGGCTAGCAGCCACGAGCAGTACTTC. It translates to CASSQGASSHEQYF.

V usage is TRBV18 and J usage is TRBJ1-2; D might be TRBD1 (6 bases). The CDR3 runs to 16 residues. Germline V gene lookup returns CDR1 KGHSH and CDR2 LQKENI. Between the trimmed V and J ends, which lost 1 base and 4 bases, there was a span of 16 bases. CDR3 residues: CASSPLSREGGYGYTF. CDR3 DNA sequence: TGTGCCAGCTCACCACTTTCGAGGGAAGGGGGCTATGGCTACACCTTC.

The CDR3 nucleotides read TGTGCCAGCAGCCTGTCGGGTAACTATGGCTACACCTTC. It specifies CASSLSGNYGYTF. The chain recombines TRBV5-6 with TRBJ1-2; no reliable D call. The CDR3 totals 13 residues. Per germline, CDR1 SGHDT and CDR2 YYEEEE. Trimming took off 4 bases at V and 1 base at J, with 8 bases between the two ends.

This chain links TRBV28 with TRBJ2-5, with 10 bases aligning to TRBD1. The J call may be incorrect, as the DNA end agrees better with TRBJ2-7. Germline CDR1 MDHEN, CDR2 SYDVKM. This CDR3 comprises 15 residues. In DNA form, the CDR3 reads TGTGCCAGCAGTTCCTCGACAGGGGGCCCCTACGAGCAGTACTTC. Translated: CASSSSTGGPYEQYF.

This chain joins TRBV16 and TRBJ2-2; D is uncertain. The CDR3 contains 11 residues. Germline CDR1 KGHSY, CDR2 FQNENV. V was shortened by 2 bases and J by 9 bases, with 4 bases between the two germline ends. DNA for the CDR3: TGTGCCAGCAGCCAAGAGAGGGAGCTGTTTTTT. It is translated as CASSQERELFF. The whole variable domain, filled in from reference TRBV16 and TRBJ2-2, reads GEEVAQTPKHLVRGEGQKAKLYCAPIKGHSYVFWYQQVLKNEFKFLISFQNENVFDETGMPKERFSAKCLPNSPCSLEIQATKLEDSAVYFCASSQERELFFGEGSRLTVL.

The chain joins TRBV4-3 to TRBJ2-5, with 12 positions matching TRBD1. The CDR3 is made up of 15 amino acids. V lost 8 bases, J lost 4 bases, and 8 bases stayed unmatched. The germline V gene has CDR1 LGHNA and CDR2 YSLEER. In DNA, the CDR3 is TGCGCCAGCGGTTCGGGACAGGGGGCTGGAGAGACCCAGTACTTC. Its protein is CASGSGQGAGETQYF.

As concerns this clone: Other DNA sequences in this specimen translate into the identical CDR3. This chain links TRBV25-1 with TRBJ2-7, with 7 bases identical to TRBD2. In germline, CDR1 is MGHDK, CDR2 SYGVNS. Trimming removed 6 bases from V and 3 bases from J; junction bases left unmatched: 14. This CDR3 comprises 16 residues. This CDR3 reads CASSPGGSRSYYEQYF. CDR3 in DNA: TGTGCCAGCAGCCCCGGCGGGAGCAGGAGTTACTACGAGCAGTACTTC.

In DNA form, the CDR3 reads TGTGCCAGCTCACCCTTCAACGGAACTAATGAAAAACTGTTTTTT. As protein: CASSPFNGTNEKLFF. The V gene is TRBV18, the J gene TRBJ1-4, with D unresolved. The CDR3 spans 15 residues. V was clipped by 3 bases and J by 1 base, with 9 bases between them. The germline gives CDR1 KGHSH, CDR2 LQKENI.

The J gene is TRBJ2-3, the V gene TRBV30, with D maybe TRBD2 (6 bases). Germline CDR1 reads GTSNPN; CDR2 reads SVGIG (reference sequence). This CDR3 has 14 amino acids. The ends were cut back, 6 bases at V and 0 bases at J, with 13 bases in the middle. DNA of the CDR3: TGTGCCTGCCAACGGGAGAGGAGCACAGATACGCAGTATTTT. Its translation is CACQRERSTDTQYF.

The V gene is TRBV20-1, the J gene TRBJ1-1; no definite D call. The ends were cut back, 1 base at V and 5 bases at J, with 5 bases in the middle. CDR3 length: 11 amino acids. Germline CDR1 DFQATT, CDR2 SNEGSKA (reference sequence). The CDR3 region has the DNA TGCAGTGCTAGAGGGGAGACTGAAGCTTTCTTT. Translated: CSARGETEAFF.

The chain joins TRBV5-6 to TRBJ2-1, with a tentative D call TRBD2 (5 bases). Trimming shortened V by 0 bases and J by 10 bases, and 5 bases separated the two germline ends. The germline V gene has CDR1 SGHDT and CDR2 YYEEEE. The CDR3 length is 11 residues. The CDR3 reads CASSLGGEQFF. CDR3 sequence (DNA): TGTGCCAGCAGCTTGGGAGGGGAGCAGTTCTTC. The whole variable domain, filled in from reference TRBV5-6 and TRBJ2-1, reads DAGVTQSPTHLIKTRGQQVTLRCSPKSGHDTVSWYQQALGQGPQFIFQYYEEEERQRGNFPDRFSGHQFPNYSSELNVNALLLGDSALYLCASSLGGEQFFGPGTRLTVL.

The chain is built from TRBV28 and TRBJ1-1; D unresolved. CDR3 size: 12 residues. Trimming cost V 8 bases and J 3 bases, with 10 bases left between them. Germline V gene lookup returns CDR1 MDHEN and CDR2 SYDVKM. CDR3 sequence reads: CASRGVDTEAFF. The CDR3 DNA follows: TGTGCCAGCCGGGGTGTCGACACTGAAGCTTTCTTT.

The chain combines TRBV11-2 with TRBJ2-7; D is perhaps TRBD2 (7 bases). Germline assignment: CDR1 SGHAT and CDR2 FQNNGV. The CDR3 is 14 amino acids. Trimming took 1 base from V and 6 from J, leaving 13 bases between them. In DNA form, the CDR3 reads TGTGCCAGCAGCTTAGGGGCGGGGGCCGGCGAGCAGTACTTC. Its translation: CASSLGAGAGEQYF.

The chain recombines TRBV28 with TRBJ2-7, with TRBD2 matching 7 bases. V shed 5 bases, J shed 7 bases, and the junction held 17 bases outside the gene matches. The CDR3 sequence is 16 residues long. The germline CDR1 and CDR2 sequences are MDHEN and SYDVKM. The CDR3 spells CASSTRERPAYGEQYF. Here the CDR3 DNA reads TGTGCCAGCAGTACGCGGGAGCGCCCAGCTTATGGGGAGCAGTACTTC.

The V gene is TRBV28, the J gene TRBJ1-5, with 12 positions matching TRBD1. Germline assignment: CDR1 MDHEN and CDR2 SYDVKM. The CDR3 sequence is 15 residues long. Unmatched junction bases numbered 3, after V lost 3 bases and J lost 6 bases. The CDR3 region is CASSFGTGGGQPQHF. The CDR3 bases are TGTGCCAGCAGTTTCGGGACAGGGGGCGGTCAGCCCCAGCATTTT.

V usage is TRBV15 and J usage is TRBJ2-4; 14 nucleotides agree with TRBD2. Trimming cost V 8 bases and J 7 bases; bases outside gene matches: 10. This CDR3 spans 16 amino acids. In germline, CDR1 is LNHNV, CDR2 YYDKDF (reference sequence). The CDR3 region is CATGEGLAGVWNIQYF. Written as DNA, the CDR3 is TGTGCCACCGGAGAGGGACTAGCGGGAGTGTGGAACATTCAGTACTTC.

This clone was found a few times. The CDR3 region has the DNA TGCGCCAGCAGCCAGGAGACTAGCGTTTTTTACGAGCAGTACTTC. As protein: CASSQETSVFYEQYF. V gene TRBV4-3 combines with J gene TRBJ2-7; 8 positions match TRBD2. CDR3 length: 15 residues. Trimming removed 3 bases from V and 4 bases from J; junction bases left unmatched: 8. Germline V CDR1 and CDR2: LGHNA, YSLEER.